The next 18 T cell receptor beta chains were all read from a single sample in a study of patients and donors after allogeneic stem cell transplantation. TCRdb reprocessed the RT-PCR reads with MiXCR, giving one entry per CDR3 protein. The profile shows some 30,000 distinct CDR3 sequences, more than 35% of them singletons. Material: blood, either unsorted or a sorted T cell fraction (not recorded which). The receptors come from a human donor who was either an allogeneic HSCT recipient or a stem cell or donor lymphocyte infusion donor (not recorded which). It is not recorded whose cells these are; they may come from a transplant donor.

The rearrangement links TRBV20-1 to TRBJ2-1; 14 positions agree with TRBD2. J gave up 9 bases and V 2 bases, and 9 bases lay outside the gene matches. Germline V lookup: CDR1 DFQATT, CDR2 SNEGSKA (reference sequence). The CDR3 sequence is 16 residues long. The CDR3 nucleotides are TGCAGTGCTAGACAATTGGGACTAGCGGGAGTCACTGAGCAGTTCTTC. This codes for CSARQLGLAGVTEQFF.

This clonotype has a handful of counts. The chain recombines TRBV10-3 with TRBJ2-3; D is unclear. The germline gives CDR1 ENHRY, CDR2 SYGVKD. The CDR3 sequence is 10 residues long. The V gene lost 10 bases and the J gene lost 6 bases, with 8 bases spanning the gap. The CDR3 DNA follows: TGTGCCACCGGGCGGGATACGCAGTATTTT. Protein: CATGRDTQYF.

This chain links TRBV5-6 with TRBJ1-6; D ambiguous. V dropped 4 bases and J dropped 7 bases, with 15 bases sitting between them. Per the germline V gene, CDR1 is SGHDT and CDR2 is YYEEEE. The length of the CDR3 is 15 residues. The CDR3 spells CASSTGRRPNSPLHF. CDR3 DNA: TGTGCCAGCAGCACTGGGAGGAGGCCCAATTCACCCCTCCACTTT.

CDR3 nucleotides: TGTGCCAGCAGCTGGAGTGAGCGTGAGACCCAGTACTTC. The encoded protein is CASSWSERETQYF. The chain recombines TRBV13 with TRBJ2-5; D ambiguous. Germline V gene lookup returns CDR1 PRHDT and CDR2 FYEKMQ (reference sequence). This CDR3 region has 13 residues. The V gene lost 4 bases and the J gene lost 5 bases, with 11 bases spanning the gap.

The genes are TRBV3-1 and TRBJ2-3, with D perhaps TRBD2 (5 bases). The CDR3 contains 14 residues. Germline V gene sequence: CDR1 LGHDT, CDR2 YNNKEL (reference sequence). V lost 4 bases and J lost 4, with 12 bases in between. The CDR3, as DNA: TGTGCCAGCAGCCCCACCGTGGAGGCAGATACGCAGTATTTT. This gives the protein CASSPTVEADTQYF.

V is TRBV11-2 and J is TRBJ2-5; 10 nucleotides match TRBD2. The J segment lost 5 bases and the V segment lost 6 bases, leaving 6 bases of the junction unmatched. This CDR3 contains 14 residues. Germline loops: CDR1 SGHAT, CDR2 FQNNGV. The CDR3 DNA reads TGTGCCAGCAGGTTTAGCGGGGGGCGGGAGACCCAGTACTTC. It is translated as CASRFSGGRETQYF.

The chain is built from TRBV5-1 and TRBJ1-1, with 9 positions matching TRBD1. V lost 3 bases and J lost 8; bases outside the gene matches: 8. The CDR3 totals 14 residues. Germline V CDR1 and CDR2: SGHRS, YFSETQ. CDR3 protein: CASSYGTGSQEAFF. Written as DNA, the CDR3 is TGCGCCAGCAGCTACGGGACAGGGTCCCAAGAAGCTTTCTTT.

V and J are TRBV11-3 and TRBJ2-5; TRBD2 might be the D (5 bases). The V gene's germline CDR1 is SGHNT and CDR2 YENEEA. Trimming cost V 4 bases and J 2 bases, with 5 bases left between them. The CDR3 is made up of 12 amino acids. CDR3 amino acids: CASSSGQETQYF. The CDR3, as DNA: TGTGCCAGCAGCTCGGGACAAGAGACCCAGTACTTC.

The gene calls are TRBV5-1 and TRBJ2-4, with 10 bases that match TRBD1. This CDR3 is 14 amino acids long. Losses at the gene ends were 4 bases for V and 7 bases for J; bases not matched to a gene: 5. The germline CDR1 and CDR2 sequences are SGHRS and YFSETQ. Written as DNA, the CDR3 is TGCGCCAGCAGCCAAGGGGGACAGGGGAACATTCAGTACTTC. Amino acids: CASSQGGQGNIQYF.

The rearrangement uses TRBV13 and TRBJ1-1; 7 nucleotides line up with TRBD1. The CDR3 has 14 amino acids. The ends lost 5 bases at V and 1 base at J; junction bases unmatched: 4. Germline CDR1 reads PRHDT; CDR2 reads FYEKMQ (reference sequence). CDR3 region: CASSNWDRNTEAFF. CDR3 DNA sequence: TGTGCCAGCAGCAACTGGGACAGGAACACTGAAGCTTTCTTT.

The J gene is TRBJ2-5, the V gene TRBV7-9; no clear D gene. This CDR3 has 14 amino acids. Germline V lookup: CDR1 SEHNR, CDR2 FQNEAQ (reference sequence). Trimming removed 5 bases from V and 5 bases from J, with 15 bases in between. The CDR3 loop is CASSHWLDVETQYF. CDR3 sequence (DNA): TGTGCCAGCAGCCATTGGCTAGACGTGGAGACCCAGTACTTC.

V is TRBV24-1 and J is TRBJ2-5; TRBD1 aligns across 9 bases. The CDR3 spans 15 residues. Trimming took 4 bases from V and 4 from J; bases not matched to a gene: 6. Germline V gene sequence: CDR1 KGHDR, CDR2 SFDVKD. The CDR3 loop reads CATSDRDRVGETQYF. CDR3 sequence (DNA): TGTGCCACCAGTGACCGGGACAGGGTGGGAGAGACCCAGTACTTC.

The rearrangement links TRBV10-1 to TRBJ1-1; D possibly corresponds to TRBD1 (6 bases). The CDR3 length is 15 residues. Germline CDR1 reads WNHNN; CDR2 reads SYGVQD (reference sequence). Here the CDR3 reads CASARGEGINTEAFF. The CDR3 DNA reads TGCGCGAGCGCCAGGGGAGAGGGGATCAACACTGAAGCTTTCTTT.

The gene calls are TRBV10-3 and TRBJ2-3, with D uncertain. Looked up from germline, CDR1 is ENHRY and CDR2 is SYGVKD. Trimming removed 10 bases from V and 4 bases from J, with 15 bases in between. This CDR3 contains 13 residues. Here the CDR3 DNA reads TGTGCCACAAGACTCCCTGGGGCAGATACGCAGTATTTT. Translating it yields CATRLPGADTQYF.

By its share, this clonotype is medium-sized. The CDR3 is CASSQQRGGQPQHF. The CDR3 region has the DNA TGTGCCAGCAGCCAACAGAGAGGTGGGCAGCCCCAGCATTTT. The chain carries TRBV3-1 and TRBJ1-5; no clear D. Trimming stripped 2 bases from V and 7 bases from J, with 12 bases between. Germline V CDR1 and CDR2: LGHDT, YNNKEL (reference sequence). The CDR3 is made up of 14 amino acids.

This clonotype has a count of ten or more. The chain uses TRBV11-2 and TRBJ2-1, with 13 bases aligning to TRBD2. CDR1 is SGHAT, CDR2 FQNNGV, per germline. J gave up 0 bases and V 3 bases, and 8 bases lay outside the gene matches. This CDR3 region has 19 residues. The CDR3 DNA follows: TGTGCCAGCAGCTTGACGGGACTAGCGGGGTTTGGCTCCTACAATGAGCAGTTCTTC. This translates into CASSLTGLAGFGSYNEQFF.

The chain joins TRBV7-9 to TRBJ2-7; 7 nucleotides match TRBD1. CDR3 length: 17 residues. After removal of 0 bases from V and 0 bases from J, the junction contained 8 bases not matched to a gene. Germline lookup yields CDR1 SEHNR and CDR2 FQNEAQ (reference sequence). The CDR3: CASSLATTGKDSYEQYF. CDR3 DNA: TGTGCCAGCAGCTTAGCGACGACAGGGAAGGACTCCTACGAGCAGTACTTC.

The V and J genes are TRBV5-1 and TRBJ1-1, with 7 bases fitting TRBD1. V was clipped by 0 bases and J by 6 bases; unmatched bases: 5. The CDR3 loop spans 14 amino acids. In germline, CDR1 is SGHRS, CDR2 YFSETQ. CDR3 coding DNA: TGCGCCAGCAGCTTGGGACAGGGAATTTCTGAAGCTTTCTTT. It yields the protein CASSLGQGISEAFF.